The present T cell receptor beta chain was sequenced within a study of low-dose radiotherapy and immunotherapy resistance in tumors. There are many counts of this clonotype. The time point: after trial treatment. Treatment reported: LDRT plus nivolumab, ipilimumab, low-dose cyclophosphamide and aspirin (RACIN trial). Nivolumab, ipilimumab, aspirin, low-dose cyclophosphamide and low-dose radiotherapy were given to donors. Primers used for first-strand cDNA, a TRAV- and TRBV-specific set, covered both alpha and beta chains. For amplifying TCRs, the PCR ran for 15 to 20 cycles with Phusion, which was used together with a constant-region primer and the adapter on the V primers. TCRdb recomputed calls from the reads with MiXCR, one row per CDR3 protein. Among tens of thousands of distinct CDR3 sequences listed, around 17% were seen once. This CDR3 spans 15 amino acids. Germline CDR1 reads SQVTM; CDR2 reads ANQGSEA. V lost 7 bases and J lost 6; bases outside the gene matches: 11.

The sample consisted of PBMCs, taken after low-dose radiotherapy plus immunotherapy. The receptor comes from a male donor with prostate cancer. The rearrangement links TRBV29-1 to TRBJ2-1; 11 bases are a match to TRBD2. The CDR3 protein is CSAGGGLAETNEQFF. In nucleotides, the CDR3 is TGCAGCGCCGGGGGGGGACTAGCGGAGACCAATGAGCAGTTCTTC.